The clone carrying this T cell receptor (beta chain) was picked up a small number of times. Its matching antigen is unknown. Sorted cells reached over 98% purity in every population. The record originates from a study of beta chain features in type 1 diabetes. Study observations and caveats: In all four CD4+ subsets, TCRB CDR3 length was significantly, moderately reduced in type 1 diabetes. Among patients, naive, central memory and Treg TCRB repertoires appeared more similar than among healthy donors. There was no resolution here of whether HLA type influences TCRB rearrangement.

The whole isolated RNA underwent reverse transcription, so sequencing captured expressed TCRB transcripts. The method was immunoSEQ multiplex PCR; TCRdb's version includes in-frame clones alone and lacks a portion of them. The sample contains hundreds of thousands of clones, about 14% of which appear only once. Sample: naive CD4+ T cells from blood. The TCR comes from a man aged 18-30 years in good health.

Here the CDR3 reads CASSLQGEPTGYTF. The CDR3 DNA follows: TGTGCCAGCAGCTTACAGGGAGAACCCACTGGCTACACCTTC. This chain uses TRBV7-9 with TRBJ1-2; a possible D gene is TRBD1 (5 bases). Trimming removed 2 bases at V and 7 bases at J, with 14 bases between. Germline CDR1 is SEHNR and CDR2 is FQNEAQ (reference sequence). CDR3 length: 14 amino acids.